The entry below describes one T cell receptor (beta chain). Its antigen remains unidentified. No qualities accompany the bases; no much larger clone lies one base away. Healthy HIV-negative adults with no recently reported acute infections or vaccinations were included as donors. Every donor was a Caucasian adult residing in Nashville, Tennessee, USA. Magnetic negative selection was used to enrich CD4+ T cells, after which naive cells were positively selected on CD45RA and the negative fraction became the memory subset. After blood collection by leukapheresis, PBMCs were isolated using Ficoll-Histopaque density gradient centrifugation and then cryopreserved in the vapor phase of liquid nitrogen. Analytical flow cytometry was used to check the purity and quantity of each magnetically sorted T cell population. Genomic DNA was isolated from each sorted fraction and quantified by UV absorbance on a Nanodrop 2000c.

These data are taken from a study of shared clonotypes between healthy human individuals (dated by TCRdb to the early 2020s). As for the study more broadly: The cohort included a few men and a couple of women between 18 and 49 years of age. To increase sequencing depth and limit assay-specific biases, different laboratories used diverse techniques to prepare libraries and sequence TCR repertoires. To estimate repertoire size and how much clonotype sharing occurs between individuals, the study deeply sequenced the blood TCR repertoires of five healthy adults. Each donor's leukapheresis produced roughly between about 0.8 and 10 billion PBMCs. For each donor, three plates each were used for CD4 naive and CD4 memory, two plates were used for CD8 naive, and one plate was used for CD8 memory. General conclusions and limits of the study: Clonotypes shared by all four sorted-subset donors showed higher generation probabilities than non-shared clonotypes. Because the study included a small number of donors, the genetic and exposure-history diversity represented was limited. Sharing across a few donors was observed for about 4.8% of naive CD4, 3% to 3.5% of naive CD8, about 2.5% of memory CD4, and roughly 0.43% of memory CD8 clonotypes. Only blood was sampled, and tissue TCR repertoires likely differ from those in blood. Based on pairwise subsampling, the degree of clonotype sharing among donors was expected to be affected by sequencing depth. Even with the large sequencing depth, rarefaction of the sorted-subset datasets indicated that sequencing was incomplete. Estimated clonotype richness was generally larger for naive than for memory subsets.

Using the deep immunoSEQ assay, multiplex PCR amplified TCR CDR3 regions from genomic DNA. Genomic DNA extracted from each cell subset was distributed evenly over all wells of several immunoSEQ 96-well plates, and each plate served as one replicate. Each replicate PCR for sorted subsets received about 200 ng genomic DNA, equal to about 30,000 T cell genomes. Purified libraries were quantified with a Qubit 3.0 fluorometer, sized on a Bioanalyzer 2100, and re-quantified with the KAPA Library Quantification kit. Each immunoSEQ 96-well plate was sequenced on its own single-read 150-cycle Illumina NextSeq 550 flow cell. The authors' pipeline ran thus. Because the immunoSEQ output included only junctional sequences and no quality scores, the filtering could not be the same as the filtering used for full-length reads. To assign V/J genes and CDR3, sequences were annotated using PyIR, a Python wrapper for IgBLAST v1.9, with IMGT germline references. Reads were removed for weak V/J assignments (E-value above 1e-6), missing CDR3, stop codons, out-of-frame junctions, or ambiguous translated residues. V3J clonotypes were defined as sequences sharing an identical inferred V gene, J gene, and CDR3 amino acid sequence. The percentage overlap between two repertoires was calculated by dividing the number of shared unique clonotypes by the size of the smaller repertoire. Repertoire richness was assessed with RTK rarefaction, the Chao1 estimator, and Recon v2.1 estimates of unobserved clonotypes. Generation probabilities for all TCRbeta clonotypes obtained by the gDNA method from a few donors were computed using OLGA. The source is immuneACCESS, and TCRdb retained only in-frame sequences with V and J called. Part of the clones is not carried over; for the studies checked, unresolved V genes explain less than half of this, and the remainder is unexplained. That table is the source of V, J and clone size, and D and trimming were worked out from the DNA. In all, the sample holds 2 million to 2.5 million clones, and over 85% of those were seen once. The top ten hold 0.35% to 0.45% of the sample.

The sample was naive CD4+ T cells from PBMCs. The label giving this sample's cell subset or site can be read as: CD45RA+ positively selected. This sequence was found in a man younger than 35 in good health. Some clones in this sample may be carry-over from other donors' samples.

The nucleotide sequence is TGTGCCAGCACCTTTCTCCCCAGGGGTCAGCCCCAGCATTTT. It codes for CASTFLPRGQPQHF. The V and J genes are TRBV2 and TRBJ1-5; tentative D gene TRBD1, with 6 bases matching. Trimming at the junction amounts to 7 bases on V and 6 bases on J, and the germline ends lie 16 bases apart. From its cysteine to its phenylalanine, the CDR3 spans 14 amino acids. Solely the CDR3 DNA is kept, with 42 bases framed from the first base. CDR1 and CDR2 were assigned from the germline V gene as SNHLY and FYNNEI.